These 21 T cell receptor beta chains came from one sample sequenced in a study of early T cells in non-severe SARS-CoV-2 infection. TCRdb analysed the 5' RACE reads with MiXCR anew, one entry per CDR3 protein. This repertoire shows fewer than 75,000 distinct CDR3 sequences, roughly 18% found once; its top ten account for about 8.8%. Sequencing was performed on whole blood, taken at baseline. These receptors all stem from an adult who was a healthcare worker with PCR-confirmed SARS-CoV-2 infection or an uninfected control (not recorded which).

In its sample, this clonotype was seen a few times. The chain has TRBV6-2 or TRBV6-3 and TRBJ2-5; possibly TRBD1 for D (6 bases). The germline V gene has CDR1 MNHEY and CDR2 SVGEGT. Deletions cut 3 bases from V and 3 bases from J, with 14 bases between. The CDR3 spans 15 residues. In nucleotides, the CDR3 is TGTGCCAGCAGTTATATGGGACAAGACAAAGAGACCCAGTACTTC. Protein sequence: CASSYMGQDKETQYF.

V gene TRBV7-2 combines with J gene TRBJ2-3, with D possibly being TRBD2 (5 bases). This CDR3 region has 14 residues. Looked up from germline, CDR1 is SGHTA and CDR2 is FQGNSA. Trimming took 4 bases from V and 2 from J, leaving 10 bases between them. Written as DNA, the CDR3 is TGTGCCAGCAGCTACGACTATTACACAGATACGCAGTATTTT. Protein: CASSYDYYTDTQYF.

This clonotype was observed a few times. The rearrangement links TRBV5-4 to TRBJ2-7, with 13 bases that match TRBD2. Germline loops: CDR1 SGHNT, CDR2 YYREEE (reference sequence). The J segment lost 3 bases and the V segment lost 5 bases, leaving 17 bases of the junction unmatched. This CDR3 has 19 residues. The CDR3 region is CASSHNRLAGGQDIYEQYF. The DNA for the CDR3 is TGTGCCAGCAGTCATAACCGACTAGCGGGAGGTCAGGATATCTACGAGCAGTACTTC.

This chain joins TRBV18 and TRBJ1-1; D remains unclear. Looked up from germline, CDR1 is KGHSH and CDR2 is LQKENI. The CDR3 covers 13 residues. Trimming shortened V by 6 bases and J by 13 bases, and 21 bases separated the two germline ends. In DNA form, the CDR3 reads TGTGCCAGCTCTGACCACGAGTGGGGATTGGATTTCTTT. It codes for CASSDHEWGLDFF.

The chain combines TRBV20-1 with TRBJ2-7; possible D gene TRBD1, 6 bases. In germline, CDR1 is DFQATT, CDR2 SNEGSKA (reference sequence). The V and J ends lost 6 bases and 4 bases respectively, with 16 bases between them. The CDR3 is 13 residues long. CDR3 in DNA: TGCAGTGCCCGGCCGGCAGGGGCGTACGAGCAGTACTTC. Translation gives CSARPAGAYEQYF.

This clonotype was found a few times. V gene TRBV29-1 combines with J gene TRBJ2-7; the D is unclear. Germline lookup yields CDR1 SQVTM and CDR2 ANQGSEA. The CDR3 runs to 11 residues. V was cut by 2 bases and J by 3 bases, with 5 bases left in between. CDR3 sequence reads: CSVELGYEQYF. The CDR3 coding sequence is TGCAGCGTTGAACTCGGCTACGAGCAGTACTTC.

A few counts support this clonotype. This chain links TRBV7-9 with TRBJ1-5; D unresolved. V was shortened by 0 bases and J by 3 bases, with 6 bases between the two germline ends. CDR1 is SEHNR and CDR2 is FQNEAQ in the germline V gene (reference sequence). This CDR3 has 14 amino acids. The CDR3 DNA is TGTGCCAGCAGCTTAGCCTCGTCCAATCAGCCCCAGCATTTT. Translation: CASSLASSNQPQHF.

The rearrangement joins TRBV5-1 to TRBJ2-1; 11 nucleotides agree with TRBD2. There are 15 residues in the CDR3. V lost 4 bases, J lost 7 bases, and 7 bases stayed unmatched. Per the germline V gene, CDR1 is SGHRS and CDR2 is YFSETQ. This CDR3 is CASSPLAGGRNEQFF. The CDR3, as DNA: TGCGCCAGCAGCCCTCTAGCGGGAGGTCGGAATGAGCAGTTCTTC. Full variable domain (outside the CDR3, taken from reference TRBV5-1 and TRBJ2-1): KAGVTQTPRYLIKTRGQQVTLSCSPISGHRSVSWYQQTPGQGLQFLFEYFSETQRNKGNFPGRFSGRQFSNSRSEMNVSTLELGDSALYLCASSPLAGGRNEQFFGPGTRLTVL.

The chain carries TRBV5-6 and TRBJ2-7, with D possibly TRBD1 on 5 matching bases. The V gene lost 4 bases and the J gene lost 3 bases, with 11 bases spanning the gap. Germline-derived CDR1 and CDR2 are SGHDT and YYEEEE. CDR3 length: 13 amino acids. The CDR3 DNA follows: TGTGCCAGCAGCAAGGACATCTACTACGAGCAGTACTTC. Amino acid sequence: CASSKDIYYEQYF.

The rearrangement uses TRBV6-5 and TRBJ2-3; D might be TRBD1 (7 bases). The CDR3 runs 15 residues. Trimming cost V 6 bases and J 2 bases, with 15 bases left between them. From germline, CDR1 is MNHEY and CDR2 SVGAGI. DNA for the CDR3: TGTGCCAGCAGCCCACAGGGGCGGGACACAGATACGCAGTATTTT. It specifies CASSPQGRDTDTQYF.

CDR3 nucleotides: TGTGCCAGCACGCGGGGTAGCGGGAGGGCCGTTGAGCAGTACTTC. Translation: CASTRGSGRAVEQYF. The chain uses TRBV12-3 or TRBV12-4 and TRBJ2-7; 11 nucleotides agree with TRBD2. J lost 7 bases, V lost 7 bases, and 12 bases had no gene match. The CDR3 runs to 15 residues.

This clonotype appeared many times. The gene calls are TRBV5-4 and TRBJ2-1, with D uncertain. The germline V gene encodes CDR1 SGHNT and CDR2 YYREEE (reference sequence). Trimming took off 2 bases at V and 7 bases at J, with 16 bases between the two ends. The CDR3 spans 15 residues. CDR3: CASSFGGSPVNEQFF. The DNA for the CDR3 is TGTGCCAGCAGCTTTGGCGGAAGCCCGGTTAATGAGCAGTTCTTC.

As DNA, the CDR3 is TGTGCCAGCAGCTTAAGGGTGGGTCTCGGACTAGCGGGCGGAGAGACCCAGTACTTC. Protein product: CASSLRVGLGLAGGETQYF. V gene TRBV13 combines with J gene TRBJ2-5; 11 bases align to TRBD2. Germline V lookup: CDR1 PRHDT, CDR2 FYEKMQ (reference sequence). The V gene end was trimmed by 2 bases and the J gene end by 4 bases; junction bases not matched to a gene: 15. The CDR3 consists of 19 residues.

This clonotype showed up just a few times. J is TRBJ2-1 and V is TRBV6-2 or TRBV6-3; possibly TRBD2 for D (6 bases). CDR1 is MNHEY, CDR2 SVGEGT, per germline. This CDR3 has 13 residues. V dropped 8 bases and J dropped 9 bases, with 17 bases sitting between them. CDR3 in amino acids: CASVETSSREQFF. The CDR3 DNA is TGTGCCAGCGTCGAGACTAGTAGCCGTGAGCAGTTCTTC.

In its sample, this clonotype was seen a few times. The V and J genes are TRBV20-1 and TRBJ2-7; 7 nucleotides align to TRBD2. CDR1 is DFQATT and CDR2 is SNEGSKA in the germline V gene (reference sequence). The CDR3 runs to 15 residues. The J segment lost 4 bases and the V segment lost 4 bases, leaving 13 bases of the junction unmatched. The CDR3: CSATRATSIPYEQYF. CDR3 nucleotides: TGCAGTGCTACTAGGGCGACTAGCATACCTTACGAGCAGTACTTC.

The rearrangement joins TRBV7-9 to TRBJ1-3; D remains ambiguous. Trimming removed 0 bases at V and 8 bases at J, with 11 bases between. This CDR3 is 14 amino acids long. Germline assignment: CDR1 SEHNR and CDR2 FQNEAQ (reference sequence). This chain's CDR3 is CASSLAVEGDTIYF. The CDR3 DNA is TGTGCCAGCAGCTTAGCGGTCGAGGGCGACACCATATATTTT.

The chain uses TRBV28 and TRBJ1-6, with D possibly being TRBD1 (5 bases). Germline CDR1 is MDHEN and CDR2 is SYDVKM. Trimming took off 2 bases at V and 5 bases at J, with 7 bases between the two ends. This CDR3 contains 14 residues. The chain's CDR3 is CASSLLGDNSPLHF. The CDR3 coding sequence is TGTGCCAGCAGTTTACTAGGGGATAATTCACCCCTCCACTTT.

The gene calls are TRBV15 and TRBJ1-5; D may be TRBD1 (6 bases). The CDR3 covers 16 residues. Germline V gene data show CDR1 as LNHNV and CDR2 as YYDKDF (reference sequence). The V end was cut by 4 bases, the J end by 4 bases, with 17 bases between. CDR3 sequence reads: CATSTGGGRKNQPQHF. The CDR3 coding sequence is TGTGCCACCAGCACCGGAGGGGGACGGAAAAATCAGCCCCAGCATTTT.

The chain couples TRBV19 to TRBJ1-5; maybe TRBD1 (5 bases). The V and J ends lost 5 bases and 3 bases respectively, with 17 bases between them. The CDR3 consists of 16 residues. CDR1 and CDR2 from the germline V gene are LNHDA and SQIVND (reference sequence). CDR3 protein: CASSLDGAGVNQPQHF. The CDR3 bases are TGTGCCAGTAGTCTCGATGGGGCGGGGGTCAATCAGCCCCAGCATTTT.

This clonotype was counted between two and nine times. The chain couples TRBV6-2 or TRBV6-3 to TRBJ2-1, with D perhaps assigned TRBD1 or TRBD2 (6 bases each). Germline V CDR1 and CDR2: MNHEY, SVGEGT. The CDR3 is 15 residues long. Trimming removed 5 bases from V and 1 base from J, with 12 bases in between. DNA for the CDR3: TGTGCCAGCAGTCTCCAAGGGGGGTCCTACAATGAGCAGTTCTTC. It specifies CASSLQGGSYNEQFF.

This clonotype was seen a handful of times. The rearrangement uses TRBV7-9 and TRBJ2-7; 9 bases match TRBD1. V shed 5 bases and J 5 bases; nucleotides not matched to a gene: 10. CDR3 length: 15 amino acids. CDR1 is SEHNR, CDR2 FQNEAQ, per germline (reference sequence). CDR3 amino acids: CASSPGQGIFNEQYF. The CDR3 DNA reads TGTGCCAGCAGCCCGGGACAGGGAATATTCAACGAGCAGTACTTC.